This T cell receptor beta chain was obtained from a study of cytomegalovirus exposure and HLA in healthy donors. The PCR was carried out with 60 Vbeta primers and 13 Jbeta primers. The protocol was immunoSEQ multiplex PCR, while the TCRdb copy is restricted to in-frame clones and leaves out a portion. The sample lists under 200,000 clones; roughly 79% were seen once. Points on this clone: Its target is not known.

Points from the study as a whole: The authors enumerated over 150 TCR beta chains as linked to cytomegalovirus. A cluster of highly shared sequence variants was likely a sequencing artifact.

In germline, CDR1 is KGHSH, CDR2 LQKENI. V shed 2 bases and J shed 2 bases, with 7 bases lying between them. CDR3 length: 13 residues. The chain joins TRBV18 to TRBJ2-7; a possible D gene is TRBD2 (5 bases). This sequence was found in a male donor in good health and CMV-seropositive. Specimen: PBMCs. Written as DNA, the CDR3 is TGTGCCAGCTCACCAGGGAGCCCCTACGAGCAGTACTTC. Translated: CASSPGSPYEQYF.